This T cell receptor beta chain was recorded in a study of blood T cell repertoires in COVID-19. Clones were read by immunoSEQ multiplex PCR, and TCRdb kept only the in-frame ones, dropping some. Of 150,000 to 200,000 clones listed, around 83% are singletons. Trimming removed 1 base from V and 1 base from J; junction bases left unmatched: 9. The CDR3 runs 19 residues. Germline V gene lookup returns CDR1 SGHTA and CDR2 FQGNSA. Sequencing was performed on peripheral blood. The chain joins TRBV7-2 to TRBJ2-3, with 12 bases identical to TRBD2. This TCR derives from a woman in her 40s with acute or convalescent COVID-19. The CDR3 region has the DNA TGTGCCAGCAGCTTAGATTTCAGGGGACTAGCGGGCCGCACAGATACGCAGTATTTT. It yields the protein CASSLDFRGLAGRTDTQYF.